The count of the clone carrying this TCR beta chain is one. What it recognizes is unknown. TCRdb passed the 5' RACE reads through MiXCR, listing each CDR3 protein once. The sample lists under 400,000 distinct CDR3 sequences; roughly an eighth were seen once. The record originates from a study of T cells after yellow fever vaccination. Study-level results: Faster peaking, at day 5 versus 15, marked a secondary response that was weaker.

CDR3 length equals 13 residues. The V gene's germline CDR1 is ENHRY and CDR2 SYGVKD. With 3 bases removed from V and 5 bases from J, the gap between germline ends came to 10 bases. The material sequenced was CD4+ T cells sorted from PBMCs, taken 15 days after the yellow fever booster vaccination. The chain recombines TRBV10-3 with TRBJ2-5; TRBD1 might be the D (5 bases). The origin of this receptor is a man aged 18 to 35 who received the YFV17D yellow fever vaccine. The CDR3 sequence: CAISDVGVETQYF. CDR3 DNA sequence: TGTGCCATCAGTGATGTAGGGGTCGAGACCCAGTACTTC.